One T cell receptor beta chain is described in this entry. Its antigen is as yet unknown. This sample stems from a study of vaccination effects on CD4 cells after COVID-19. The assay was immunoSEQ multiplex PCR, and TCRdb's table has in-frame clones only and misses some. The sample carries 70,000 to 75,000 clones, around three quarters recorded once. After expansion with viral peptide pools in the ViraFEST assay, antigen-specific CD4+ T cells were sequenced. With 9 to 11 days of culture completed, CD4+ T cells were isolated. Nucleocapsid antibody tests were negative, and the vaccine recipients had no prior SARS-CoV-2 infection. Germline CDR1 is MDHEN and CDR2 is SYDVKM. CDR3 length equals 13 residues. With 3 bases removed from V and 10 bases from J, the gap between germline ends came to 13 bases.

This sequence joins TRBV28 and TRBJ2-4; D remains unclear. The origin of this receptor is a human donor who received a COVID-19 vaccine. The source material was CD4+ T cells from PBMCs cultured with HCoV-OC43 spike peptides, sampled before COVID-19 vaccination. Subset denoted: HCoV-OC43 spike overlapping peptide pool stimulation. The CDR3 reads CASSFGSTWIQYF. CDR3 nucleotide sequence: TGTGCCAGCAGTTTCGGGTCAACTTGGATTCAGTACTTC.